Here is one TCR beta chain with its context. Per the original methods: Amplified reference gene primers provided the basis for estimating nucleated cell counts. This table comes from immunoSEQ multiplex PCR, and its TCRdb copy is limited to in-frame clones, with some not included. For V, J and clone size, that table is used; D and trimming come from the DNA. The table shows 200,000 to 250,000 clones, with around nine tenths occurring only once. The entry originates in a study of blood T cell repertoires in COVID-19. Study-level information: Collection of acute and convalescent COVID-19 samples took place in the United States, Italy and Spain. T cells, B-cell-depleted T cells, or PBMCs provided the cDNA or gDNA that served as material.

The CDR3 length is 14 residues. From germline, CDR1 is SGHNT and CDR2 YYREEE (reference sequence). Trimming stripped 3 bases from V and 0 bases from J, with 9 bases between. This chain uses TRBV5-4 with TRBJ1-1; D perhaps matches TRBD1 (6 bases). Specimen: peripheral blood. This clonotype was sampled from a woman in her fifties or sixties with acute or convalescent COVID-19. DNA of the CDR3: TGTGCCAGCAGCTCTACAGGGCTGAACACTGAAGCTTTCTTT. Residues: CASSSTGLNTEAFF.